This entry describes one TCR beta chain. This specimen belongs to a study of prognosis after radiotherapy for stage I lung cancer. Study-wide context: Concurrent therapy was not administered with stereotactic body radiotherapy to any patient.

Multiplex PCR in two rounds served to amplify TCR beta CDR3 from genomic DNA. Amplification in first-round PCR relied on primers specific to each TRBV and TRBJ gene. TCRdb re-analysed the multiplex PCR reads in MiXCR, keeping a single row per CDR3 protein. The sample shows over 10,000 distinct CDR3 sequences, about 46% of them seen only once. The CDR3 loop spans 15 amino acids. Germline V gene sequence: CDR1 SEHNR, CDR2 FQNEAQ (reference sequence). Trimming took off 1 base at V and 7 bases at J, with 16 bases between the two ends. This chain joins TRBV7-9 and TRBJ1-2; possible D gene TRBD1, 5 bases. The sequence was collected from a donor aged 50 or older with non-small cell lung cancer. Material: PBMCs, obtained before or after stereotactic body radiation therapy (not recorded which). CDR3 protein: CASSLGTRRLGGYTF. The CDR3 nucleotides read TGTGCCAGCAGCTTAGGGACAAGGCGTTTGGGTGGCTACACCTTC.